These 10 T cell receptor beta chains share one sample of origin, sequenced in a study of spatial heterogeneity in lung cancer (dated by TCRdb to about 2019). Taken with the paper, the label for time point translates to: blood at routine non-recurrence follow-up after resection. For TCR sequencing, whole RNA was extracted from tumor and nontumor lung tissue, or from cryopreserved PBMC samples, and no cell sorting was done. Library creation used 5' RACE. TCRdb records NextSeq 500 as the sequencer. TCRdb's own reprocessing of the public reads used fastp at Q25 and MiXCR and kept productive beta chains. Entries that share a CDR3 protein sequence are merged under the most common genes and DNA. The sample includes fewer than 55,000 distinct CDR3 sequences, with less than 9% observed a single time. The ten largest clones take up 35% to 45% of the sample. The specimen was PBMCs, collected at follow-up. The receptors were gathered from a female donor with early-stage non-small cell lung cancer.

This clonotype was picked up many times. V usage is TRBV7-2 and J usage is TRBJ1-5; D may be TRBD1 (5 bases). This CDR3 contains 12 residues. Germline CDR1 is SGHTA and CDR2 is FQGNSA. The CDR3 region is CGTGNSNQPQHF. For the CDR3, the DNA is TGTGGTACAGGAAATAGCAATCAGCCCCAGCATTTT. Complete variable domain (other parts from reference TRBV7-2 and TRBJ1-5): GAGVSQSPSNKVTEKGKDVELRCDPISGHTALYWYRQSLGQGLEFLIYFQGNSAPDKSGLPSDRFSAERTGGSVSTLTIQRTQQEDSAVYLCGTGNSNQPQHFGDGTRLSIL.

This clonotype was seen ten or more times. The chain employs TRBV27 and TRBJ1-4, with D maybe TRBD1 (6 bases). Trimming left V 5 bases short and J 3 bases short, with 13 bases between. Germline V gene sequence: CDR1 MNHEY, CDR2 SMNVEV (reference sequence). The CDR3 is 15 amino acids. The CDR3 DNA reads TGTGCCAGCAGTCCAAACAGGGCCCCTAATGAAAAACTGTTTTTT. Protein product: CASSPNRAPNEKLFF.

This clonotype has a handful of counts. The rearrangement links TRBV11-2 to TRBJ1-1; D possibly corresponds to TRBD1 (6 bases). CDR1 SGHAT and CDR2 FQNNGV come from the germline V gene. This CDR3 has 13 residues. V shed 6 bases and J shed 4 bases, with 12 bases lying between them. CDR3 region: CASSEQGGTEAFF. Written as DNA, the CDR3 is TGTGCCAGCAGTGAACAGGGAGGCACTGAAGCTTTCTTT.

The gene calls are TRBV5-1 and TRBJ1-1; the match to TRBD1 covers 8 bases. Trimming at V came to 3 bases and at J to 4 bases, leaving 2 bases not matched to a gene. The CDR3 loop spans 13 amino acids. Germline lookup yields CDR1 SGHRS and CDR2 YFSETQ. The CDR3 DNA reads TGCGCCAGCAGCTCACAGGGGGGCACTGAAGCTTTCTTT. Translated: CASSSQGGTEAFF.

In its sample, this clonotype was seen a few times. The V gene is TRBV7-2, the J gene TRBJ1-1, with D possibly being TRBD1 (6 bases). The CDR3 runs 14 residues. The V end lost 3 bases, the J end lost 4 bases, and 12 bases lay between the germline ends. Germline values: CDR1 SGHTA, CDR2 FQGNSA. In DNA, the CDR3 is TGTGCCAGCAGCTTGCAGGGGCTCGGCACTGAAGCTTTCTTT. It yields the protein CASSLQGLGTEAFF.

This clonotype has just a few counts. V and J are TRBV12-3 or TRBV12-4 and TRBJ1-1; weak D call: TRBD1 (5 bases). The V gene lost 6 bases and the J gene lost 7 bases, with 15 bases spanning the gap. This CDR3 region has 13 residues. As DNA, the CDR3 is TGTGCCAGCAGCACAATTAGGGGTAGTGAAGCTTTCTTT. It specifies CASSTIRGSEAFF.

The chain combines TRBV4-2 with TRBJ2-3, with D unclear. The germline V and J ends were trimmed by 0 bases and 1 base, with 11 bases remaining between them. In germline, CDR1 is LGHNA, CDR2 YNFKEQ. The CDR3 consists of 16 residues. The CDR3: CASSQEDTTRTDTQYF. The DNA for the CDR3 is TGTGCCAGCAGCCAAGAAGACACGACCCGCACAGATACGCAGTATTTT.

The chain couples TRBV29-1 to TRBJ1-1, with 9 bases identical to TRBD1. V trimming: 7 bases; J trimming: 1 base; junction bases outside the gene matches: 4. Looked up from germline, CDR1 is SQVTM and CDR2 is ANQGSEA. The CDR3 is made up of 13 amino acids. CDR3 sequence (DNA): TGCAGCGACGGGACAGGGACGAACACTGAAGCTTTCTTT. Protein sequence: CSDGTGTNTEAFF.

CDR3 sequence (DNA): TGTGCCAGCTCGGGCAGGGAATATAGTCAGCCCCAGCATTTT. Amino acid sequence: CASSGREYSQPQHF. This chain links TRBV18 with TRBJ1-5, with D maybe TRBD1 (5 bases). The CDR3 consists of 14 residues. V was clipped by 6 bases and J by 6 bases, with 15 bases between them. Per germline, CDR1 KGHSH and CDR2 LQKENI.

This clonotype was detected many times. The chain employs TRBV7-2 and TRBJ2-7, with 14 bases matching TRBD2. The CDR3 spans 16 residues. CDR1 is SGHTA and CDR2 is FQGNSA in the germline V gene. Germline trimming cut 5 bases from V and 4 bases from J; bases unmatched to any gene: 7. CDR3 residues: CASSPRLAGGRYEQYF. Written as DNA, the CDR3 is TGTGCCAGCAGCCCCCGACTAGCGGGGGGGCGTTACGAGCAGTACTTC.